These 9 T cell receptor beta chains originate from one sample sequenced in a study of shared clonotypes between healthy human individuals. Data came from immunoSEQ multiplex PCR; TCRdb stores just in-frame clones and leaves some out. The sample yields roughly 1,600,000 clones, 97% to 99% seen once. The sequencing input was naive CD4+ T cells sorted from blood. As to subset: CD45RA+ positively selected. These receptors were taken from a man aged 30 to 45 in good health.

CDR3 loop: CASAEWGQGAGEQFF. CDR3 nucleotides: TGTGCCAGCGCCGAGTGGGGACAGGGGGCCGGTGAGCAGTTCTTC. The chain uses TRBV25-1 and TRBJ2-1, with 12 bases fitting TRBD1. This CDR3 is built from 15 residues. V was pared by 8 bases and J by 9 bases, with 11 bases of the junction left unmatched. Germline assignment: CDR1 MGHDK and CDR2 SYGVNS. Complete variable domain (other parts from reference TRBV25-1 and TRBJ2-1): EADIYQTPRYLVIGTGKKITLECSQTMGHDKMYWYQQDPGMELHLIHYSYGVNSTEKGDLSSESTVSRIRTEHFPLTLESARPSHTSQYLCASAEWGQGAGEQFFGPGTRLTVL.

This chain joins TRBV5-4 and TRBJ1-1, with D maybe TRBD1 (6 bases). From germline, CDR1 is SGHNT and CDR2 YYREEE (reference sequence). This CDR3 contains 14 residues. With 4 bases removed from V and 1 base from J, the gap between germline ends came to 11 bases. The DNA for the CDR3 is TGTGCCAGCAGCCCGGGACACCGGAACACTGAAGCTTTCTTT. It codes for CASSPGHRNTEAFF.

The chain recombines TRBV7-9 with TRBJ2-1; D remains unclear. Germline values: CDR1 SEHNR, CDR2 FQNEAQ (reference sequence). This CDR3 has 17 amino acids. V lost 5 bases to trimming and J lost 9 bases, with 26 bases between them. CDR3 coding DNA: TGTGCCAGCAGCCACCAATTAGTAGGTGGCTCCTCAAGTGAGCAGTTCTTC. Translation: CASSHQLVGGSSSEQFF. The whole variable domain, filled in from reference TRBV7-9 and TRBJ2-1, reads DTGVSQNPRHKITKRGQNVTFRCDPISEHNRLYWYRQTLGQGPEFLTYFQNEAQLEKSRLLSDRFSAERPKGSFSTLEIQRTEQGDSAMYLCASSHQLVGGSSSEQFFGPGTRLTVL.

The chain uses TRBV7-6 and TRBJ1-4; D may be TRBD1 (5 bases). V was cut by 8 bases and J by 0 bases, with 13 bases left in between. Germline V gene lookup returns CDR1 SGHVS and CDR2 FNYEAQ. The CDR3 totals 15 residues. The CDR3 DNA is TGTGCCAGCGGAGGGACGGCCGCAACTAATGAAAAACTGTTTTTT. Encoded protein: CASGGTAATNEKLFF.

This chain uses TRBV11-3 with TRBJ2-7; D call uncertain. This CDR3 has 14 residues. V was shortened by 2 bases and J by 3 bases, with 11 bases between the two germline ends. Germline values: CDR1 SGHNT, CDR2 YENEEA. The DNA of the CDR3 is TGTGCCAGCAGCTTACGTCCCACGGGCTACGAGCAGTACTTC. Protein: CASSLRPTGYEQYF.

This clone was seen just once. This chain connects TRBV11-2 to TRBJ2-3; 12 bases line up with TRBD2. Germline V lookup: CDR1 SGHAT, CDR2 FQNNGV. V lost 4 bases and J lost 0; bases outside the gene matches: 5. This CDR3 spans 17 amino acids. The CDR3 coding sequence is TGTGCCAGCAGCTCCCGGACTAGCGGGACTAGCACAGATACGCAGTATTTT. Its protein is CASSSRTSGTSTDTQYF.

This chain uses TRBV9 with TRBJ2-1; 11 bases are a match to TRBD2. The germline V gene has CDR1 SGDLS and CDR2 YYNGEE. V lost 3 bases to trimming and J lost 4 bases; unmatched junction nucleotides: 6. This CDR3 has 16 amino acids. Here the CDR3 reads CASSAGASGGYNEQFF. CDR3 DNA sequence: TGTGCCAGCAGCGCAGGCGCTAGCGGGGGGTACAATGAGCAGTTCTTC.

The rearrangement links TRBV27 to TRBJ2-2; 9 nucleotides agree with TRBD2. Germline CDR1 MNHEY, CDR2 SMNVEV (reference sequence). V was pared by 6 bases and J by 4 bases, with 21 bases of the junction left unmatched. This CDR3 region has 20 residues. The chain's CDR3 is CASSDRVRGGRAPSTGELFF. The CDR3 region has the DNA TGTGCCAGCAGCGACAGGGTGAGGGGCGGGAGGGCCCCTTCCACCGGGGAGCTGTTTTTT.

The genes are TRBV13 and TRBJ2-3; D is possibly TRBD2 (5 bases). V was shortened by 5 bases and J by 0 bases, with 21 bases between the two germline ends. Germline CDR1 reads PRHDT; CDR2 reads FYEKMQ (reference sequence). CDR3 size: 18 residues. The CDR3 DNA reads as TGTGCCAGCAGCCTAAATAACCGCTTTGGAGGAAGCACAGATACGCAGTATTTT. This translates into CASSLNNRFGGSTDTQYF.